One and the same sample provided the 25 T cell receptor beta chains below, sequenced in a study of T cell changes during pregnancy in multiple sclerosis. TCRdb keeps only in-frame clones here, not all; method: immunoSEQ multiplex PCR. The sample consists of fewer than 110,000 clones, around 90% of them appearing once. Sequences were derived from peripheral blood, sampled in the third trimester of pregnancy. Receptor source: a female donor in good health, enrolled as a control in a pregnancy study.

J is TRBJ1-5 and V is TRBV2, with 9 bases that match TRBD1. The CDR3 covers 15 residues. CDR1 and CDR2 from the germline V gene are SNHLY and FYNNEI. V lost 6 bases to trimming and J lost 1 base; unmatched junction nucleotides: 4. The CDR3 bases are TGTGCCAGCAGGGGGGGACAGGGCAGCAATCAGCCCCAGCATTTT. As protein: CASRGGQGSNQPQHF.

The chain is built from TRBV11-2 and TRBJ2-7; a weak D match, TRBD1 (5 bases). Trimming removed 4 bases from V and 3 bases from J, with 7 bases in between. The CDR3 covers 12 residues. CDR1 SGHAT and CDR2 FQNNGV come from the germline V gene. The CDR3 loop reads CASSSQGYEQYF. Here the CDR3 DNA reads TGTGCCAGCAGCTCCCAGGGCTACGAGCAGTACTTC.

This chain uses TRBV13 with TRBJ2-7; 7 nucleotides agree with TRBD1. The CDR3 extends over 15 amino acids. Germline V lookup: CDR1 PRHDT, CDR2 FYEKMQ (reference sequence). After removal of 4 bases from V and 0 bases from J, the junction contained 6 bases not matched to a gene. The CDR3 sequence is CASSSTGFYSYEQYF. DNA for the CDR3: TGTGCCAGCAGCTCGACAGGGTTTTACTCCTACGAGCAGTACTTC.

This clone was detected once. The chain combines TRBV5-4 with TRBJ2-3; 7 bases are shared with TRBD1. CDR3 length equals 14 residues. Germline V gene lookup returns CDR1 SGHNT and CDR2 YYREEE (reference sequence). V dropped 5 bases and J dropped 2; count of bases not matched to a gene: 5. As DNA, the CDR3 is TGTGCCAGCAGAACCGGGACAGACACAGATACGCAGTATTTT. Amino acid sequence: CASRTGTDTDTQYF.

The genes are TRBV4-2 and TRBJ2-7, with TRBD1 matching 7 bases. The germline CDR1 and CDR2 sequences are LGHNA and YNFKEQ. V lost 0 bases and J lost 0; bases outside the gene matches: 11. The CDR3 covers 18 residues. The CDR3 protein is CASSQDASGTVSSYEQYF. The CDR3, as DNA: TGTGCCAGCAGCCAAGACGCCTCCGGGACAGTGAGCTCCTACGAGCAGTACTTC.

The J gene is TRBJ2-7, the V gene TRBV4-3; D gene unclear. Trimming cost V 0 bases and J 3 bases, with 12 bases left between them. Germline V gene lookup returns CDR1 LGHNA and CDR2 YSLEER. This CDR3 comprises 15 residues. The CDR3 region is CASSQDRDTDYEQYF. The CDR3 bases are TGCGCCAGCAGCCAAGACCGAGACACGGACTACGAGCAGTACTTC.

This chain connects TRBV5-1 to TRBJ2-5; D uncertain. V gave up 0 bases and J gave up 0 bases, with 6 bases separating them. The germline V gene encodes CDR1 SGHRS and CDR2 YFSETQ. CDR3 length equals 14 residues. The CDR3 is CASSLGANQETQYF. The CDR3 DNA reads TGCGCCAGCAGCTTGGGGGCAAACCAAGAGACCCAGTACTTC.

This clone was seen only once. The chain employs TRBV19 and TRBJ1-2; D uncertain. Trimming stripped 3 bases from V and 1 base from J, with 15 bases between. This CDR3 is built from 16 residues. Germline-derived CDR1 and CDR2 are LNHDA and SQIVND (reference sequence). CDR3 region: CASSISIPSGNYGYTF. The DNA for the CDR3 is TGTGCCAGTAGTATCTCCATTCCCTCGGGTAACTATGGCTACACCTTC.

The genes are TRBV27 and TRBJ2-7; possible D gene TRBD1, 5 bases. Per germline, CDR1 MNHEY and CDR2 SMNVEV (reference sequence). The ends were cut back, 3 bases at V and 8 bases at J, with 23 bases in the middle. The CDR3 runs 16 residues. The CDR3 DNA reads as TGTGCCAGCAGTTTGTCAGGGCAGGGTATCGGACACAAGCAGTACTTC. Its translation: CASSLSGQGIGHKQYF.

The chain has TRBV5-1 and TRBJ2-1, with 9 bases identical to TRBD2. CDR3 length: 14 amino acids. Germline CDR1 is SGHRS and CDR2 is YFSETQ. V shed 3 bases, J shed 9 bases, and the junction held 7 bases outside the gene matches. The CDR3 region is CASSSRDSGGEQFF. DNA of the CDR3: TGCGCCAGCAGCTCTAGGGATAGCGGGGGTGAGCAGTTCTTC.

This chain links TRBV11-2 with TRBJ1-1; TRBD1 aligns across 7 bases. After removal of 2 bases from V and 4 bases from J, the junction contained 4 bases not matched to a gene. The CDR3 is 14 amino acids. Germline-derived CDR1 and CDR2 are SGHAT and FQNNGV. The CDR3 nucleotides are TGTGCCAGCAGCTTATCGTCAGGGGGCACTGAAGCTTTCTTT. Translation: CASSLSSGGTEAFF.

The J gene is TRBJ1-1, the V gene TRBV15; 7 bases line up with TRBD1. The CDR3 spans 17 residues. Germline loops: CDR1 LNHNV, CDR2 YYDKDF (reference sequence). Unmatched junction bases numbered 13, after V lost 0 bases and J lost 6 bases. DNA of the CDR3: TGTGCCACCAGCAGAGATAAGGCAGACAGGGCCGGCGCTGAAGCTTTCTTT. Its translation is CATSRDKADRAGAEAFF.

The chain uses TRBV19 and TRBJ1-2; the match to TRBD1 covers 8 bases. The CDR3 covers 14 residues. V lost 3 bases and J lost 8; bases outside the gene matches: 8. The V gene's germline CDR1 is LNHDA and CDR2 SQIVND (reference sequence). CDR3 amino acids: CASSIGQGLRGYTF. CDR3 in DNA: TGTGCCAGTAGTATTGGACAGGGCCTTCGGGGCTACACCTTC.

The chain uses TRBV9 and TRBJ2-5, with TRBD1 as a possible D gene (5 bases). Trimming stripped 2 bases from V and 2 bases from J, with 7 bases between. This CDR3 is 13 amino acids long. CDR1 is SGDLS and CDR2 is YYNGEE in the germline V gene. This CDR3 reads CASSVGQQETQYF. The CDR3 bases are TGTGCCAGCAGCGTGGGGCAGCAAGAGACCCAGTACTTC.

V gene TRBV5-6 combines with J gene TRBJ2-3; maybe TRBD2 (6 bases). With 0 bases removed from V and 6 bases from J, the gap between germline ends came to 11 bases. CDR1 and CDR2 (germline): SGHDT, YYEEEE. The CDR3 loop spans 14 amino acids. Here the CDR3 reads CASSLAGGVDTQYF. CDR3 DNA sequence: TGTGCCAGCAGCTTGGCCGGGGGAGTGGATACGCAGTATTTT.

The gene calls are TRBV21-1 and TRBJ1-5. TRBV21-1 is an annotated pseudogene. The CDR3 spans 21 residues. CDR3 loop: CASSKSCASIRRSHSNQPQHF. The CDR3 DNA is TGTGCCAGCAGCAAATCTTGCGCTTCCATACGACGGAGCCATAGCAATCAGCCCCAGCATTTT.

The count of this clone is one. The chain links TRBV6-5 to TRBJ2-2, with TRBD1 matching 8 bases. The CDR3 spans 14 residues. The V gene's germline CDR1 is MNHEY and CDR2 SVGAGI. Germline trimming cut 6 bases from V and 7 bases from J; bases unmatched to any gene: 7. The CDR3: CASRPDRDVGELFF. CDR3 nucleotide sequence: TGTGCCAGCAGGCCGGACAGGGACGTCGGGGAGCTGTTTTTT.

The chain joins TRBV5-6 to TRBJ2-5; the D gene is possibly TRBD1 (5 bases). This CDR3 region has 15 residues. Germline V gene data show CDR1 as SGHDT and CDR2 as YYEEEE. Trimming removed 0 bases at V and 1 base at J, with 10 bases between. CDR3 in amino acids: CASSLVEQAQETQYF. The CDR3 DNA reads TGTGCCAGCAGCTTGGTGGAACAGGCCCAAGAGACCCAGTACTTC.

This chain connects TRBV2 to TRBJ1-2; the match to TRBD1 covers 8 bases. Trimming cost V 3 bases and J 0 bases; bases outside gene matches: 9. The CDR3 totals 17 residues. Germline V gene sequence: CDR1 SNHLY, CDR2 FYNNEI. CDR3 in amino acids: CASSEWDRSETNYGYTF. CDR3 coding DNA: TGTGCCAGCAGTGAGTGGGACAGGTCAGAAACTAACTATGGCTACACCTTC.

The V gene is TRBV7-6, the J gene TRBJ2-2; D is possibly TRBD1 (6 bases). CDR3 length equals 17 residues. CDR1 is SGHVS, CDR2 FNYEAQ, per germline. The V end was cut by 3 bases, the J end by 7 bases, with 21 bases between. The CDR3 sequence is CASSFEQGNPTVGELFF. The CDR3 region has the DNA TGTGCCAGCAGCTTCGAACAGGGAAACCCGACGGTCGGGGAGCTGTTTTTT.

CDR3 coding DNA: TGTGCCAGCAGGGCCAGCTCCTACAATGAGCAGTTCTTC. Translated: CASRASSYNEQFF. The chain joins TRBV25-1 to TRBJ2-1; no definite D call. V dropped 6 bases and J dropped 0 bases, with 6 bases sitting between them. CDR1 is MGHDK and CDR2 is SYGVNS in the germline V gene. CDR3 length: 13 residues. Together with reference TRBV25-1 and TRBJ2-1, the CDR3 gives the full variable domain: EADIYQTPRYLVIGTGKKITLECSQTMGHDKMYWYQQDPGMELHLIHYSYGVNSTEKGDLSSESTVSRIRTEHFPLTLESARPSHTSQYLCASRASSYNEQFFGPGTRLTVL.

The chain recombines TRBV5-8 with TRBJ1-2; D is possibly TRBD1 (5 bases). CDR1 and CDR2 (germline): SGHTS, YDEGEE. The V gene lost 4 bases and the J gene lost 4 bases, with 17 bases spanning the gap. There are 15 residues in the CDR3. CDR3 DNA sequence: TGTGCCAGCAGCGGGAGGGGCCTTAAAGTCTATGGCTACACCTTC. Translated: CASSGRGLKVYGYTF.

In DNA, the CDR3 is TGTGCCAGTAGCCGCGGGACTAGCGGGACACGCACAGATACGCAGTATTTT. Its translation is CASSRGTSGTRTDTQYF. The chain links TRBV19 to TRBJ2-3; 13 nucleotides align to TRBD2. CDR1 and CDR2 (germline): LNHDA, SQIVND (reference sequence). The CDR3 totals 17 residues. Trimming removed 6 bases from V and 1 base from J; junction bases left unmatched: 7. Full variable domain (missing parts from reference TRBV19 and TRBJ2-3): DGGITQSPKYLFRKEGQNVTLSCEQNLNHDAMYWYRQDPGQGLRLIYYSQIVNDFQKGDIAEGYSVSREKKESFPLTVTSAQKNPTAFYLCASSRGTSGTRTDTQYFGPGTRLTVL.

The chain carries TRBV4-3 and TRBJ1-5; D ambiguous. Germline lookup yields CDR1 LGHNA and CDR2 YSLEER. V lost 1 base to trimming and J lost 7 bases, with 11 bases between them. The CDR3 length is 14 residues. The CDR3 bases are TGCGCCAGCAGCCAAGTCCGAAACGGGCAGCCCCAGCATTTT. Translation: CASSQVRNGQPQHF.

This clone has just one count. This sequence joins TRBV4-1 and TRBJ2-7, with 7 bases matching TRBD1. Germline CDR1 MGHRA, CDR2 YSYEKL. With 5 bases clipped from V and 1 base from J, the junction kept 8 bases outside the gene matches. The CDR3 loop spans 15 amino acids. CDR3 region: CASSVAGRGSYEQYF. In nucleotides, the CDR3 is TGCGCCAGCAGCGTGGCGGGCAGGGGGTCCTACGAGCAGTACTTC.